Presented here are 30 T cell receptor beta chains from one specimen sequenced in a study of post-analysis software for immune sequencing data. Findings and limits, study-wide: Patients showed TRBV5-6, TRBV5-1 and TRBV20-1 among several TRBV segments more frequent than in controls.

Their antigen targets remain unknown. TCR beta cDNA libraries included unique molecular identifiers. MiXCR was run by TCRdb on the PCR reads, yielding one entry per CDR3 protein. This table holds 820,000 or so distinct CDR3 sequences, approximately 53% found once. The specimen was blood. The receptors come from a girl aged 10 to 17 with multiple sclerosis.

This chain links TRBV27 with TRBJ2-7, with TRBD2 matching over 9 bases. The CDR3 is 14 amino acids. V was clipped by 6 bases and J by 3 bases; unmatched bases: 6. CDR1 is MNHEY, CDR2 SMNVEV, per germline (reference sequence). The CDR3 region has the DNA TGTGCCAGCAGCCGACTAGCGGACATCTACGAGCAGTACTTC. Amino acids: CASSRLADIYEQYF.

The chain links TRBV7-2 to TRBJ2-1; 9 bases fit TRBD2. The CDR3 is 17 amino acids. Germline CDR1 is SGHTA and CDR2 is FQGNSA. V trimming: 5 bases; J trimming: 4 bases; junction bases outside the gene matches: 12. CDR3 in amino acids: CASSLGTSSGAYNEQFF. For the CDR3, the DNA is TGTGCCAGCAGCCTAGGGACCTCTAGCGGGGCATACAATGAGCAGTTCTTC.

The rearrangement uses TRBV10-3 and TRBJ2-1; D possibly corresponds to TRBD2 (6 bases). From germline, CDR1 is ENHRY and CDR2 SYGVKD. Trimming took off 4 bases at V and 1 base at J, with 11 bases between the two ends. The CDR3 extends over 15 amino acids. In nucleotides, the CDR3 is TGTGCCATCAGTGGGAGGGCACTTTCCTACAATGAGCAGTTCTTC. Translated, it gives CAISGRALSYNEQFF.

This clonotype was detected only a few times. The CDR3 nucleotides are TGTGCCAGCACCAAGAGGGATTTCTATGGCTACACCTTC. Protein product: CASTKRDFYGYTF. V gene TRBV2 combines with J gene TRBJ1-2; D is unclear. V was pared by 7 bases and J by 4 bases, with 13 bases between. Germline CDR1 is SNHLY and CDR2 is FYNNEI. The CDR3 is 13 residues long.

The chain has TRBV11-1 and TRBJ2-4; 8 nucleotides align to TRBD1. With V trimmed by 4 bases and J by 0 bases, 2 bases remained unmatched. Germline CDR1 is SGHAT and CDR2 is FQDESV (reference sequence). The CDR3 has 15 residues. The CDR3 coding sequence is TGTGCCAGCAGCTGGGGACAGGAAGCCAAAAACATTCAGTACTTC. Translating it yields CASSWGQEAKNIQYF.

The V gene is TRBV4-1, the J gene TRBJ2-7; possible D gene TRBD1, 7 bases. Germline CDR1 and CDR2: MGHRA and YSYEKL. Trimming took 5 bases from V and 0 from J, leaving 17 bases between them. The CDR3 is 16 residues long. The CDR3 DNA follows: TGCGCCAGCAGCTCCGCCGGGCGGGACAGCTCCTACGAGCAGTACTTC. Translating it yields CASSSAGRDSSYEQYF.

This clonotype was observed a few times. The chain is built from TRBV5-1 and TRBJ2-3; D is undetermined. The CDR3 spans 12 residues. Germline lookup yields CDR1 SGHRS and CDR2 YFSETQ. V was clipped by 4 bases and J by 4 bases, with 7 bases between them. The CDR3 region has the DNA TGCGCCAGCAGCGCCTCCCCAGATACGCAGTATTTT. This sequence encodes CASSASPDTQYF.

The chain links TRBV29-1 to TRBJ2-5; tentative D call: TRBD1 (6 bases). In germline, CDR1 is SQVTM, CDR2 ANQGSEA. The CDR3 totals 14 residues. Trimming stripped 4 bases from V and 2 bases from J, with 14 bases between. The CDR3 loop is CSVVTGSLQETQYF. The CDR3 nucleotides are TGCAGCGTTGTTACAGGGAGCCTGCAAGAGACCCAGTACTTC.

The chain recombines TRBV7-8 with TRBJ1-5, with D unresolved. V dropped 0 bases and J dropped 0 bases, with 9 bases sitting between them. The CDR3 totals 16 residues. Germline CDR1 and CDR2: SGHVS and FQNEAQ. CDR3 DNA sequence: TGTGCCAGCAGCTTAGCAAGGTGGTATAGCAATCAGCCCCAGCATTTT. Protein product: CASSLARWYSNQPQHF.

V gene TRBV29-1 combines with J gene TRBJ1-2, with D possibly TRBD1 on 5 matching bases. There are 13 residues in the CDR3. Germline V gene lookup returns CDR1 SQVTM and CDR2 ANQGSEA. V was trimmed by 2 bases and J by 2 bases, leaving 9 bases between them. The DNA for the CDR3 is TGCAGCGTTGAATACGGGGGGAACTATGGCTACACCTTC. Translating gives CSVEYGGNYGYTF.

The chain employs TRBV6-5 and TRBJ1-5; D perhaps matches TRBD1 (5 bases). Trimming pared 6 bases from V and 3 bases from J, leaving 15 bases between. The germline V gene has CDR1 MNHEY and CDR2 SVGAGI. This CDR3 region has 15 residues. This CDR3 is CASRTNRDPNQPQHF. CDR3 nucleotide sequence: TGTGCCAGCAGGACAAACCGGGACCCCAATCAGCCCCAGCATTTT.

This clonotype was detected only a few times. The chain joins TRBV29-1 to TRBJ2-5; D tentatively fits TRBD1 or TRBD2 (6 bases each). With 2 bases removed from V and 5 bases from J, the gap between germline ends came to 9 bases. Germline lookup yields CDR1 SQVTM and CDR2 ANQGSEA. CDR3 length: 12 residues. This chain's CDR3 is CSVETGRETQYF. The CDR3 nucleotides are TGCAGCGTTGAAACAGGGAGGGAGACCCAGTACTTC.

This clonotype was found a few times. The chain carries TRBV5-1 and TRBJ2-7; D is unresolved. V was trimmed by 2 bases and J by 0 bases, leaving 9 bases between them. Germline-derived CDR1 and CDR2 are SGHRS and YFSETQ. This CDR3 contains 14 residues. CDR3 nucleotide sequence: TGCGCCAGCAGCTTTACCCGGAACTCCTACGAGCAGTACTTC. Protein: CASSFTRNSYEQYF.

This chain connects TRBV7-2 to TRBJ2-7; D call uncertain. V was clipped by 1 base and J by 7 bases, with 14 bases between them. Germline CDR1 SGHTA, CDR2 FQGNSA. The CDR3 is 14 residues long. Written as DNA, the CDR3 is TGTGCCAGCAGCTTAGGCCAGGCGGCCCAGGAGCAGTACTTC. This gives the protein CASSLGQAAQEQYF.

This clonotype was recorded only once. The chain couples TRBV7-9 to TRBJ1-4, with TRBD1 matching over 10 bases. The V gene end was trimmed by 5 bases and the J gene end by 2 bases; junction bases not matched to a gene: 11. The CDR3 loop spans 18 amino acids. Germline CDR1 and CDR2: SEHNR and FQNEAQ (reference sequence). The CDR3 nucleotides read TGTGCCAGCAGCCCCCCGGCGGGACAGGGGATCACTAATGAAAAACTGTTTTTT. Protein: CASSPPAGQGITNEKLFF.

This clonotype was seen ten or more times. V and J are TRBV20-1 and TRBJ2-3, with 9 bases that match TRBD2. There are 14 residues in the CDR3. Germline CDR1 DFQATT, CDR2 SNEGSKA (reference sequence). The V segment lost 6 bases and the J segment 3 bases; nucleotides outside the gene matches: 7. In nucleotides, the CDR3 is TGCAGTGCCACGTTAGCGGGAGTTACAGATACGCAGTATTTT. Encoded protein: CSATLAGVTDTQYF.

In this sample, this clonotype turned up a few times. The chain joins TRBV7-9 to TRBJ2-7; TRBD2 matches at 12 bases. V gave up 3 bases and J gave up 1 base; unmatched junction bases: 7. This CDR3 spans 17 amino acids. The V gene's germline CDR1 is SEHNR and CDR2 FQNEAQ (reference sequence). This CDR3 is CASSFPTSGGLSYEQYF. The CDR3 nucleotides are TGTGCCAGCAGCTTCCCAACTAGCGGGGGGTTATCCTACGAGCAGTACTTC.

This clonotype was recorded a few times. The genes are TRBV20-1 and TRBJ2-1; D is unresolved. CDR1 is DFQATT and CDR2 is SNEGSKA in the germline V gene (reference sequence). The CDR3 has 11 residues. The V end lost 6 bases, the J end lost 9 bases, and 12 bases lay between the germline ends. CDR3: CSARLVFEQFF. DNA for the CDR3: TGCAGTGCGCGGTTAGTGTTTGAGCAGTTCTTC.

The chain carries TRBV6-5 and TRBJ1-3; 8 bases map to TRBD1. The CDR3 runs to 13 residues. The trim removed 6 bases at V and 2 bases at J, leaving 0 bases unmatched. CDR1 and CDR2 (germline): MNHEY, SVGAGI. CDR3 sequence: CASRQGAGNTIYF. Written as DNA, the CDR3 is TGTGCCAGCAGACAGGGGGCTGGAAACACCATATATTTT.

The gene calls are TRBV10-3 and TRBJ2-7, with TRBD2 identical over 10 bases. Germline V lookup: CDR1 ENHRY, CDR2 SYGVKD. V lost 7 bases and J lost 2; bases outside the gene matches: 8. The CDR3 runs 15 residues. CDR3 nucleotides: TGTGCCATCACCGCGACTAGCGGGTCTACCTACGAGCAGTACTTC. Translated: CAITATSGSTYEQYF.

The chain employs TRBV9 and TRBJ2-7; D might be TRBD1 (6 bases). Deletions cut 4 bases from V and 12 bases from J, with 20 bases between. This CDR3 has 13 residues. Germline V gene data show CDR1 as SGDLS and CDR2 as YYNGEE. The chain's CDR3 is CASSFQTGEVLYF. CDR3 nucleotides: TGTGCCAGCAGCTTTCAGACAGGAGAAGTTCTGTACTTC.

This clonotype turned up a few times. The chain uses TRBV29-1 and TRBJ2-5, with 9 bases fitting TRBD2. The CDR3 is made up of 13 amino acids. V lost 7 bases and J lost 0; bases outside the gene matches: 3. In germline, CDR1 is SQVTM, CDR2 ANQGSEA. In DNA, the CDR3 is TGCAGCGCTAGCGGGATTAACCAAGAGACCCAGTACTTC. Protein product: CSASGINQETQYF.

This clonotype was seen a handful of times. V is TRBV5-6 and J is TRBJ2-7; unclear D gene. The CDR3 sequence is 15 residues long. Trimming shortened V by 3 bases and J by 0 bases, and 13 bases separated the two germline ends. Germline assignment: CDR1 SGHDT and CDR2 YYEEEE. The CDR3 DNA sequence: TGTGCCAGCAGCTCCTACGGGCCGTCCTCCTACGAGCAGTACTTC. Its translation: CASSSYGPSSYEQYF.

This clonotype was picked up a small number of times. The chain is built from TRBV29-1 and TRBJ2-1; possibly TRBD2 for D (7 bases). Germline assignment: CDR1 SQVTM and CDR2 ANQGSEA. V was trimmed by 3 bases and J by 4 bases, leaving 16 bases between them. This CDR3 has 15 residues. CDR3 bases: TGCAGCGTTGACGCCCCGGGGGGCACTTACAATGAGCAGTTCTTC. It specifies CSVDAPGGTYNEQFF.

J is TRBJ1-2 and V is TRBV12-3 or TRBV12-4; D is possibly TRBD1 (5 bases). Trimming removed 1 base from V and 4 bases from J, with 13 bases in between. The CDR3 covers 15 residues. This CDR3 is CASSLGTGDVYGYTF. The CDR3 region has the DNA TGTGCCAGCAGTTTAGGTACGGGGGACGTCTATGGCTACACCTTC.

This chain connects TRBV29-1 to TRBJ2-3, with 13 bases that match TRBD2. J lost 2 bases, V lost 6 bases, and 20 bases had no gene match. The CDR3 length is 20 residues. CDR1 and CDR2 from the germline V gene are SQVTM and ANQGSEA. In DNA, the CDR3 is TGCAGCGTCGACGGCGTGGGGGTCGGACTAGCGGGGGCGACCACAGATACGCAGTATTTT. Translated, it gives CSVDGVGVGLAGATTDTQYF.

This chain uses TRBV6-2 or TRBV6-3 with TRBJ2-1, with a possible D match to TRBD2 (6 bases). This CDR3 has 15 amino acids. V was trimmed by 6 bases and J by 2 bases, leaving 14 bases between them. Germline V gene sequence: CDR1 MNHEY, CDR2 SVGEGT. Here the CDR3 reads CASRRAGATYNEQFF. In nucleotides, the CDR3 is TGTGCCAGCAGAAGAGCGGGCGCAACCTACAATGAGCAGTTCTTC.

The genes are TRBV27 and TRBJ2-5; D possibly corresponds to TRBD1 (5 bases). The J call may be incorrect, as the DNA end agrees better with TRBJ2-7. The CDR3 totals 13 residues. From germline, CDR1 is MNHEY and CDR2 SMNVEV (reference sequence). The CDR3 sequence is CASSLSAGYEQYF. The CDR3 coding sequence is TGTGCCAGCAGTTTATCGGCAGGGTACGAGCAGTACTTC.

This chain links TRBV13 with TRBJ2-7; D not resolved. CDR1 is PRHDT, CDR2 FYEKMQ, per germline (reference sequence). The CDR3 is 15 residues long. V was shortened by 1 base and J by 2 bases, with 12 bases between the two germline ends. DNA of the CDR3: TGTGCCAGCAGCTTAGTGACGGATATTACCTACGAGCAGTACTTC. It translates to CASSLVTDITYEQYF.

V is TRBV5-1 and J is TRBJ2-3; a possible D gene is TRBD2 (5 bases). The V end lost 1 base, the J end lost 1 base, and 10 bases lay between the germline ends. Germline CDR1 is SGHRS and CDR2 is YFSETQ. The CDR3 has 15 amino acids. The CDR3 sequence is CASSLRYGGTDTQYF. The CDR3 DNA sequence: TGCGCCAGCAGCTTGAGGTACGGGGGCACAGATACGCAGTATTTT.